Shown below are 10 T cell receptor beta chains from a single sample sequenced in a study of the immune and genomic landscape of osteosarcoma. Method: immunoSEQ multiplex PCR; TCRdb's copy keeps in-frame clones and lacks some. The sample contains 2,800 or so clones, around 80% of which appear only once. Material for sequencing was metastatic tumor tissue from the lung. The receptors stem from a woman between 18 and 29 years old with osteosarcoma.

The rearrangement joins TRBV6-1 to TRBJ2-3; D might be TRBD1 (7 bases). The germline V gene has CDR1 MNHNS and CDR2 SASEGT. V gave up 0 bases and J gave up 4 bases, with 11 bases separating them. This CDR3 has 15 amino acids. The CDR3 coding sequence is TGTGCCAGCAGTGAAGCAGGAGGGGGCGCAGATACGCAGTATTTT. Translated: CASSEAGGGADTQYF.

This clone was observed once. The chain has TRBV19 and TRBJ2-3, with D unclear. CDR1 is LNHDA and CDR2 is SQIVND in the germline V gene (reference sequence). This CDR3 contains 14 residues. Trimming took 5 bases from V and 2 from J, leaving 11 bases between them. The CDR3 bases are TGTGCCAGTAGTCTCCGCCTTTTCACAGATACGCAGTATTTT. Encoded protein: CASSLRLFTDTQYF.

This clone has a single count. Here the CDR3 reads CASSSDVSEAFF. CDR3 DNA sequence: TGTGCCAGCAGTTCTGACGTCTCTGAAGCTTTCTTT. The chain links TRBV27 to TRBJ1-1, with D hard to call. CDR3 size: 12 residues. V dropped 4 bases and J dropped 6 bases, with 9 bases sitting between them. CDR1 is MNHEY, CDR2 SMNVEV, per germline (reference sequence).

The V gene is TRBV5-1, the J gene TRBJ2-2, with D unclear. The germline V gene has CDR1 SGHRS and CDR2 YFSETQ. The germline V and J ends were trimmed by 0 bases and 6 bases, with 12 bases remaining between them. The CDR3 length is 15 residues. CDR3 nucleotides: TGCGCCAGCAGCTTGGGAAATGACGGTGCCGGGGAGCTGTTTTTT. Protein sequence: CASSLGNDGAGELFF. The variable domain in full, completed from reference TRBV5-1 and TRBJ2-2, reads KAGVTQTPRYLIKTRGQQVTLSCSPISGHRSVSWYQQTPGQGLQFLFEYFSETQRNKGNFPGRFSGRQFSNSRSEMNVSTLELGDSALYLCASSLGNDGAGELFFGEGSRLTVL.

This chain uses TRBV19 with TRBJ1-3, with D tentatively TRBD1 (6 bases). In germline, CDR1 is LNHDA, CDR2 SQIVND (reference sequence). V was clipped by 2 bases and J by 0 bases, with 20 bases between them. This CDR3 is built from 19 residues. CDR3 DNA: TGTGCCAGTAGTATACGGAGGCTACGGGAGGACAGCTCTGGAAACACCATATATTTT. Its protein product is CASSIRRLREDSSGNTIYF.

This clone was found a few times. V gene TRBV5-6 combines with J gene TRBJ2-7; possible D gene TRBD2, 5 bases. Trimming took off 0 bases at V and 5 bases at J, with 6 bases between the two ends. The CDR3 spans 12 residues. The germline CDR1 and CDR2 sequences are SGHDT and YYEEEE. This CDR3 is CASSLAGNEQYV. As DNA, the CDR3 is TGTGCCAGCAGCTTGGCGGGGAACGAGCAGTACGTC.

The V gene is TRBV7-2, the J gene TRBJ1-3; D not resolved. The CDR3 spans 14 residues. Looked up from germline, CDR1 is SGHTA and CDR2 is FQGNSA. V was pared by 2 bases and J by 0 bases, with 5 bases between. The CDR3 region is CASSLSHSGNTIYF. In DNA, the CDR3 is TGTGCCAGCAGCTTATCTCACTCTGGAAACACCATATATTTT. Variable domain in full (rest from reference TRBV7-2 and TRBJ1-3): GAGVSQSPSNKVTEKGKDVELRCDPISGHTALYWYRQSLGQGLEFLIYFQGNSAPDKSGLPSDRFSAERTGGSVSTLTIQRTQQEDSAVYLCASSLSHSGNTIYFGEGSWLTVV.

The rearrangement links TRBV4-3 to TRBJ1-2, with D hard to call. The V end lost 0 bases, the J end lost 2 bases, and 16 bases lay between the germline ends. This CDR3 has 17 residues. CDR1 LGHNA and CDR2 YSLEER come from the germline V gene. The CDR3 is CASSQDRAGRTNYGYTF. CDR3 sequence (DNA): TGCGCCAGCAGCCAAGATCGTGCTGGCAGAACCAACTATGGCTACACCTTC.

A few counts support this clone. The chain combines TRBV6-5 with TRBJ2-7, with 9 bases lining up with TRBD1. With 5 bases clipped from V and 4 bases from J, the junction kept 9 bases outside the gene matches. This CDR3 is 15 amino acids long. CDR1 is MNHEY, CDR2 SVGAGI, per germline. For the CDR3, the DNA is TGTGCCAGCAGTACCCCCGGGACAGGGAGGTACGAGCAGTACTTC. Encoded protein: CASSTPGTGRYEQYF.

This clone has a handful of counts. This rearrangement joins TRBV12-5 to TRBJ1-2, with D unclear. Trimming left V 1 base short and J 4 bases short, with 7 bases between. This CDR3 spans 13 amino acids. Germline V CDR1 and CDR2: LGHNT, FRNRAP. CDR3 DNA: TGTGCTAGTGGTTTGGACAGCTTCTATGGCTACACCTTC. Protein sequence: CASGLDSFYGYTF.